The 24 T cell receptor beta chains below were found in one sample sequenced in a study of shared T cell receptors in the human thymus. The protocol was immunoSEQ multiplex PCR, while the TCRdb copy is restricted to in-frame clones and leaves out a portion. This sample has some 760,000 clones; 80% to 90% occur once, and the top ten carry around 0.0099%. This sample was also put to use in a study of human thymus T cells.

The source material was thymocytes. These receptors were collected from a girl under three years old with a congenital heart defect.

The genes are TRBV7-4 and TRBJ1-1; 7 nucleotides align to TRBD1. Germline V lookup: CDR1 SGHVT, CDR2 SQSDAQ. The CDR3 has 13 amino acids. J was trimmed by 10 bases and V by 4 bases; bases with no gene match: 9. The CDR3 DNA is TGTGCCAGCAGCTCTCCAGGGGGTATGGGAGCTTTCTTT. The encoded protein is CASSSPGGMGAFF.

This chain uses TRBV6-1 with TRBJ1-5; TRBD1 aligns across 8 bases. J lost 6 bases, V lost 3 bases, and 7 bases had no gene match. The CDR3 length is 15 residues. Germline V gene data show CDR1 as MNHNS and CDR2 as SASEGT. The CDR3 spells CASSDGTGLSQPQHF. CDR3 in DNA: TGTGCCAGCAGTGACGGGACAGGCCTAAGTCAGCCCCAGCATTTT.

This clone was counted only a few times. As DNA, the CDR3 is TGTGCCAGCAGGGTTGAGGGTCAGCCCCAGCATTTT. Amino acid sequence: CASRVEGQPQHF. The chain has TRBV28 and TRBJ1-5, with unresolved D. Germline V CDR1 and CDR2: MDHEN, SYDVKM. V lost 6 bases, J lost 6 bases, and 9 bases lay in between. The CDR3 sequence is 12 residues long.

The chain is built from TRBV10-3 and TRBJ1-1; possibly TRBD1 for D (5 bases). This CDR3 contains 11 residues. V lost 10 bases to trimming and J lost 4 bases, with 10 bases between them. The germline V gene encodes CDR1 ENHRY and CDR2 SYGVKD. The CDR3 coding sequence is TGTGCCACCGGGGGGAGCACTGAAGCTTTCTTT. This gives the protein CATGGSTEAFF.

The CDR3 DNA is TGTGCCAGCACGAGGGGACAGACGAACACCGGGGAGCTGTTTTTT. Its protein product is CASTRGQTNTGELFF. The rearrangement uses TRBV27 and TRBJ2-2; 7 bases align to TRBD1. CDR3 length: 15 amino acids. CDR1 MNHEY and CDR2 SMNVEV come from the germline V gene (reference sequence). Trimming at V came to 7 bases and at J to 0 bases, leaving 5 bases not matched to a gene.

The V and J genes are TRBV6-1 and TRBJ2-5, with a tentative D call TRBD1 (6 bases). Trimming pared 7 bases from V and 4 bases from J, leaving 16 bases between. The length of the CDR3 is 14 residues. CDR1 is MNHNS, CDR2 SASEGT, per germline. CDR3 sequence (DNA): TGTGCCAGCATGTCTGCAGGGGATACAGAGACCCAGTACTTC. Encoded protein: CASMSAGDTETQYF.

The chain carries TRBV10-3 and TRBJ1-2, with D uncertain. Trimming removed 3 bases at V and 4 bases at J, with 9 bases between. The CDR3 runs to 13 residues. Looked up from germline, CDR1 is ENHRY and CDR2 is SYGVKD. The CDR3 bases are TGTGCCATCAGTGACGAGGGAAGCTATGGCTACACCTTC. This sequence encodes CAISDEGSYGYTF.

This rearrangement joins TRBV27 to TRBJ1-1; a possible D gene is TRBD1 (5 bases). CDR1 MNHEY and CDR2 SMNVEV come from the germline V gene (reference sequence). The CDR3 runs to 18 residues. V gave up 4 bases and J gave up 1 base, with 22 bases separating them. In DNA, the CDR3 is TGTGCCAGCAGTTCACGCCCGCCCGGACACCCTCGGAACACTGAAGCTTTCTTT. This gives the protein CASSSRPPGHPRNTEAFF.

The genes are TRBV18 and TRBJ2-1; 7 positions match TRBD1. This CDR3 has 15 residues. Losses at the gene ends were 5 bases for V and 2 bases for J; bases not matched to a gene: 6. Germline CDR1 and CDR2: KGHSH and LQKENI. Here the CDR3 reads CASSIRDRAYNEQFF. The CDR3 DNA reads as TGTGCCAGCTCAATCCGGGACAGAGCCTACAATGAGCAGTTCTTC.

The CDR3 loop is CATGTRGPVGNEQFF. The DNA for the CDR3 is TGTGCCACCGGGACTAGGGGGCCGGTTGGCAATGAGCAGTTCTTC. The chain combines TRBV7-2 with TRBJ2-1; D might be TRBD2 (8 bases). Germline V gives CDR1 SGHTA, CDR2 FQGNSA. This CDR3 contains 15 residues. V was cut by 10 bases and J by 6 bases, with 22 bases left in between.

The chain is built from TRBV6-5 and TRBJ2-3; the match to TRBD2 covers 8 bases. Germline values: CDR1 MNHEY, CDR2 SVGAGI. V was clipped by 6 bases and J by 4 bases; unmatched bases: 9. The CDR3 totals 15 residues. CDR3 coding DNA: TGTGCCAGCAGCCCTACGGGGGGGTCGGCAGATACGCAGTATTTT. As protein: CASSPTGGSADTQYF.

The chain joins TRBV15 to TRBJ1-3; tentative D call: TRBD1 (6 bases). Trimming cost V 0 bases and J 7 bases, with 16 bases left between them. Looked up from germline, CDR1 is LNHNV and CDR2 is YYDKDF (reference sequence). The CDR3 consists of 16 residues. The CDR3 sequence: CATSRDPGVKKNTIYF. The CDR3, as DNA: TGTGCCACCAGCAGAGATCCAGGGGTTAAGAAGAACACCATATATTTT. The full variable domain, rest sourced from reference TRBV15 and TRBJ1-3, is DAMVIQNPRYQVTQFGKPVTLSCSQTLNHNVMYWYQQKSSQAPKLLFHYYDKDFNNEADTPDNFQSRRPNTSFCFLDIRSPGLGDTAMYLCATSRDPGVKKNTIYFGEGSWLTVV.

As to this clone: The same CDR3 is also encoded by other DNA sequences in this sample. The V call is TRBV7-9, the J call TRBJ1-1; unclear D gene. This CDR3 is 11 amino acids long. Germline V gene data show CDR1 as SEHNR and CDR2 as FQNEAQ (reference sequence). The ends were cut back, 5 bases at V and 5 bases at J, with 6 bases in the middle. The CDR3 DNA reads TGTGCCAGCAGCCCAACTACTGAAGCTTTCTTT. Translating it yields CASSPTTEAFF. The whole variable domain, remainder taken from reference TRBV7-9 and TRBJ1-1, is DTGVSQNPRHKITKRGQNVTFRCDPISEHNRLYWYRQTLGQGPEFLTYFQNEAQLEKSRLLSDRFSAERPKGSFSTLEIQRTEQGDSAMYLCASSPTTEAFFGQGTRLTVV.

The sample holds one count of this clone. The rearrangement links TRBV4-1 to TRBJ2-5; 9 bases line up with TRBD2. The trim removed 2 bases at V and 5 bases at J, leaving 6 bases unmatched. Per the germline V gene, CDR1 is MGHRA and CDR2 is YSYEKL. CDR3 size: 15 residues. The CDR3 DNA is TGCGCCAGCAGCCAACAGCGGGGGGCGTGGGAGACCCAGTACTTC. This sequence encodes CASSQQRGAWETQYF.

The V call is TRBV5-1, the J call TRBJ2-1; TRBD2 might be the D (5 bases). The germline V and J ends were trimmed by 7 bases and 8 bases, with 22 bases remaining between them. This CDR3 comprises 15 residues. Germline V gene data show CDR1 as SGHRS and CDR2 as YFSETQ. CDR3 in DNA: TGCGCCAGCCGATTCCGAGGGCGAAGTCCAGATGAGCAGTTCTTC. Encoded protein: CASRFRGRSPDEQFF.

The chain couples TRBV30 to TRBJ1-1; a weak D match, TRBD1 (6 bases). The germline V gene has CDR1 GTSNPN and CDR2 SVGIG (reference sequence). V was pared by 8 bases and J by 4 bases, with 11 bases between. This CDR3 spans 11 amino acids. Here the CDR3 DNA reads TGTGCCCTCAGGGGATCCACTGAAGCTTTCTTT. Its protein product is CALRGSTEAFF.

A single count supports this clone. CDR3 DNA sequence: TGTGCCAGCTCACCAAGACGCGGAGCGGGGGGGCGGGTCGGTGAGCAGTTCTTC. Translated, it gives CASSPRRGAGGRVGEQFF. The rearrangement links TRBV18 to TRBJ2-1; 10 positions match TRBD2. The V and J ends lost 2 bases and 9 bases, in that order; junction bases with no gene match: 16. The CDR3 covers 18 residues. From germline, CDR1 is KGHSH and CDR2 LQKENI.

This chain connects TRBV14 to TRBJ2-1; D possibly corresponds to TRBD1 (6 bases). The CDR3 has 13 amino acids. Germline-derived CDR1 and CDR2 are SGHDN and FVKESK. Trimming shortened V by 3 bases and J by 10 bases, and 13 bases separated the two germline ends. The CDR3 DNA reads as TGTGCCAGCAGCCACCATCCAGGACAGGAGCAGTTCTTC. This translates into CASSHHPGQEQFF.

This CDR3 is CASAPTGRHTEAFF. CDR3 DNA sequence: TGTGCCAGCGCGCCGACAGGGAGGCACACTGAAGCTTTCTTT. The chain is built from TRBV27 and TRBJ1-1; 7 bases agree with TRBD1. This CDR3 spans 14 amino acids. V lost 8 bases and J lost 3; bases outside the gene matches: 9. Germline lookup yields CDR1 MNHEY and CDR2 SMNVEV (reference sequence).

There are a few counts of this clone. The rearrangement joins TRBV6-6 to TRBJ1-3, with TRBD1 matching over 9 bases. The length of the CDR3 is 15 residues. Trimming cost V 6 bases and J 8 bases; bases outside gene matches: 11. Looked up from germline, CDR1 is MNHNY and CDR2 is SVGAGI (reference sequence). The CDR3 nucleotides are TGTGCCAGCAGGGTAACAGGGGGCGCCGGGCACACCATATATTTT. Its protein product is CASRVTGGAGHTIYF.

This clone was seen more than once but under ten times. The rearrangement links TRBV29-1 to TRBJ2-1; tentatively, D is TRBD1 (8 bases). CDR1 and CDR2 (germline): SQVTM, ANQGSEA. The CDR3 is 16 amino acids. V lost 7 bases to trimming and J lost 7 bases, with 26 bases between them. The CDR3 spells CSARPPQGGMENEQFF. The CDR3 DNA reads TGCAGCGCCCGACCCCCACAGGGGGGGATGGAGAATGAGCAGTTCTTC.

This chain uses TRBV9 with TRBJ1-2; 7 bases line up with TRBD1. With V trimmed by 5 bases and J by 1 base, 8 bases remained unmatched. Germline CDR1 is SGDLS and CDR2 is YYNGEE. The CDR3 runs to 15 residues. For the CDR3, the DNA is TGTGCCAGCAGAGGACAGGCGAAATATAACTATGGCTACACCTTC. It translates to CASRGQAKYNYGYTF.

The chain combines TRBV2 with TRBJ1-1, with 9 bases aligning to TRBD1. The J segment lost 0 bases and the V segment lost 6 bases, leaving 23 bases of the junction unmatched. The germline V gene encodes CDR1 SNHLY and CDR2 FYNNEI. The CDR3 totals 21 residues. The CDR3 DNA sequence: TGTGCCAGCAGGGAACACGGGACAGGGATTTGGGAAATAAACATGAACACTGAAGCTTTCTTT. Its translation: CASREHGTGIWEINMNTEAFF. Full variable domain (remainder filled in from reference TRBV2 and TRBJ1-1): EPEVTQTPSHQVTQMGQEVILRCVPISNHLYFYWYRQILGQKVEFLVSFYNNEISEKSEIFDDQFSVERPDGSNFTLKIRSTKLEDSAMYFCASREHGTGIWEINMNTEAFFGQGTRLTVV.

The V call is TRBV7-2, the J call TRBJ2-1; 7 nucleotides agree with TRBD1. V shed 3 bases, J shed 2 bases, and the junction held 4 bases outside the gene matches. The CDR3 has 15 residues. Germline lookup yields CDR1 SGHTA and CDR2 FQGNSA. The CDR3 DNA reads TGTGCCAGCAGCTTGGGGGACAGAGCCTACAATGAGCAGTTCTTC. Its protein product is CASSLGDRAYNEQFF. The variable domain in full, completed from reference TRBV7-2 and TRBJ2-1, reads GAGVSQSPSNKVTEKGKDVELRCDPISGHTALYWYRQSLGQGLEFLIYFQGNSAPDKSGLPSDRFSAERTGGSVSTLTIQRTQQEDSAVYLCASSLGDRAYNEQFFGPGTRLTVL.